These 7 T cell receptor beta chains came from one sample sequenced in a study of T cell responses to AZD1222 COVID-19 vaccine (dated by TCRdb to about 2021). The library was obtained by the immunoSEQ multiplex PCR assay. Drawn from immuneACCESS, this table holds only the in-frame rearrangements with V and J called that TCRdb kept. Clones are partly lost; checked studies trace under half to an unresolved V gene and leave the rest unexplained. This sample comprises some 97,000 clones, 85% to 90% of them detected only once. Together, the top ten hold approximately 15% of the sample. Reading the label with the study, this specimen's time point is: baseline before first vaccination. The material sequenced was peripheral blood, taken on day 0 of AZD1222 vaccination. The receptors derive from an adult in good health.

J is TRBJ1-1 and V is TRBV5-1; the match to TRBD1 covers 7 bases. CDR1 SGHRS and CDR2 YFSETQ come from the germline V gene. Trimming cost V 3 bases and J 11 bases; bases outside gene matches: 10. The CDR3 is made up of 13 amino acids. The CDR3 loop is CASSWGQQGRAFF. The CDR3, as DNA: TGCGCCAGCAGCTGGGGGCAACAGGGGAGGGCTTTCTTT.

This clone was seen a few times. The chain uses TRBV10-2 and TRBJ2-7; 7 bases are shared with TRBD1. Germline trimming cut 0 bases from V and 4 bases from J; bases unmatched to any gene: 18. CDR1 is WSHSY and CDR2 is SAAADI in the germline V gene. There are 19 residues in the CDR3. CDR3 coding DNA: TGCGCCAGCAGTGAGTCGTCTGCCTCCGTGGTTGACAGGGCTTACGAGCAGTACTTC. It translates to CASSESSASVVDRAYEQYF.

The rearrangement links TRBV27 to TRBJ1-2; maybe TRBD1 (5 bases). Trimming stripped 1 base from V and 8 bases from J, with 17 bases between. There are 15 residues in the CDR3. Germline V CDR1 and CDR2: MNHEY, SMNVEV (reference sequence). The CDR3 bases are TGTGCCAGCAGTTTATTAAGTTCCGGGGCACGGGGCTACACCTTC. This codes for CASSLLSSGARGYTF.

This clone occurred a few times. The chain is built from TRBV11-2 and TRBJ2-7; 10 bases line up with TRBD2. V lost 0 bases to trimming and J lost 2 bases; unmatched junction nucleotides: 7. CDR1 SGHAT and CDR2 FQNNGV come from the germline V gene. The CDR3 runs 17 residues. CDR3 DNA sequence: TGTGCCAGCAGCTTAGATAGCGGGAGGAGGAACCCCTACGAGCAGTACTTC. Its protein product is CASSLDSGRRNPYEQYF.

The chain recombines TRBV5-1 with TRBJ1-2, with no clear D. The CDR3 extends over 17 amino acids. V gave up 0 bases and J gave up 0 bases, with 15 bases separating them. Germline V gene sequence: CDR1 SGHRS, CDR2 YFSETQ. The CDR3 DNA sequence: TGCGCCAGCAGCTTGGAAGCCTTGGGCGGTGCTAACTATGGCTACACCTTC. This codes for CASSLEALGGANYGYTF.

The chain is built from TRBV18 and TRBJ1-6; weak D call: TRBD1 (6 bases). The CDR3 loop spans 17 amino acids. Trimming left V 3 bases short and J 10 bases short, with 22 bases between. Germline V lookup: CDR1 KGHSH, CDR2 LQKENI. The CDR3 DNA reads as TGTGCCAGCTCACCTTCCTCTCCCACAGGGATGGGCTCACCCCTCCACTTT. Translation: CASSPSSPTGMGSPLHF.

V is TRBV19 and J is TRBJ1-2; D is perhaps TRBD1 (5 bases). The CDR3 spans 16 residues. Germline V CDR1 and CDR2: LNHDA, SQIVND (reference sequence). V was shortened by 1 base and J by 2 bases, with 14 bases between the two germline ends. The CDR3, as DNA: TGTGCCAGTAGTATAGTGAGGGGCAGGCTAAACTATGGCTACACCTTC. Residues: CASSIVRGRLNYGYTF.